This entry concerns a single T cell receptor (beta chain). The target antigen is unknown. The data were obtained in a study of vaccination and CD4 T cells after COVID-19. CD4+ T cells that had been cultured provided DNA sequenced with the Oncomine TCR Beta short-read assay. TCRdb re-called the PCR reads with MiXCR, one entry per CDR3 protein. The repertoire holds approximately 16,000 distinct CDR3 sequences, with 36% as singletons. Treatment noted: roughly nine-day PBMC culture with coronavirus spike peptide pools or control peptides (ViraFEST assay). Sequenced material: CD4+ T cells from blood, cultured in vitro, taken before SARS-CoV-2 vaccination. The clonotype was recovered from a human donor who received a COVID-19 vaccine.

This chain's CDR3 is CSARGGDRAYEQYF. The CDR3 nucleotides read TGCAGTGCTAGAGGAGGGGACAGAGCTTACGAGCAGTACTTC. V is TRBV20-1 and J is TRBJ2-7; TRBD1 agrees at 7 bases. V gave up 1 base and J gave up 4 bases; unmatched junction bases: 7. This CDR3 is built from 14 residues. CDR1 is DFQATT, CDR2 SNEGSKA, per germline (reference sequence).